A selection of T cell receptor beta chains follows, all from one sample in a study of blood T cells in healthy people across ages. TCRdb redid the calling of the 5' RACE reads with MiXCR, one entry per CDR3 protein. The profile covers around 990,000 distinct CDR3 sequences, with approximately 26% appearing a single time and about 0.72% taken by the ten largest. These data were also reused for a study on T cells of mothers and their children.

Sequenced material: blood. These receptors were obtained from a girl aged 2-15 years in good health. Both conserved end residues are part of each CDR3. The order of the fields is V gene, D gene, J gene, clone size, CDR3 protein, CDR3 DNA. The D gene is left open where the match is weak. A row's size may be missing; if present it is once, few, many or a size class.

TRBV15	.	TRBJ1-1	.	CATSREGVNTEAFF	TGTGCCACCAGCAGAGAAGGAGTGAACACTGAAGCTTTCTTT
TRBV29-1	TRBD2	TRBJ2-7	.	CSVVTSGGGEQYF	TGCAGCGTTGTTACTAGCGGGGGAGGCGAGCAGTACTTC
TRBV20-1	.	TRBJ2-7	.	CSAQSGSYEQYF	TGCAGTGCCCAGAGCGGTTCCTACGAGCAGTACTTC
TRBV29-1	.	TRBJ1-1	.	CSVLRMNTEAFF	TGCAGCGTCCTCAGGATGAACACTGAAGCTTTCTTT
TRBV29-1	.	TRBJ2-5	many	CSVRGVLQETQYF	TGCAGCGTGAGGGGGGTCCTCCAAGAGACCCAGTACTTC
TRBV7-3	.	TRBJ1-1	few	CASSLVAGSMNTEAFF	TGTGCCAGCAGCTTAGTCGCAGGGAGTATGAACACTGAAGCTTTCTTT
TRBV3-1	TRBD1	TRBJ1-4	few	CASSLQGVDEKLFF	TGTGCCAGCAGCCTCCAGGGGGTAGATGAAAAACTGTTTTTT
TRBV4-3	TRBD2	TRBJ2-5	.	CASSREALAGVLETQYF	TGCGCCAGCAGTCGCGAAGCGCTAGCGGGGGTCCTTGAGACCCAGTACTTC
TRBV29-1	.	TRBJ2-1	.	CSVEFMAPSGAQFF	TGCAGCGTTGAATTTATGGCCCCAAGTGGGGCGCAGTTCTTC
TRBV28	.	TRBJ2-6	.	CASSPDDVTRSGWANVLTF	TGTGCCAGCAGTCCAGATGACGTAACCCGCTCTGGGTGGGCCAACGTCCTGACTTTC
TRBV12-3/TRBV12-4	TRBD1	TRBJ1-2	few	CASTTARTGLIHGYTF	TGTGCCAGCACCACGGCCAGGACAGGGCTAATCCATGGCTACACCTTC
TRBV7-9	.	TRBJ2-1	.	CASSFGQPLGHNEQFF	TGTGCCAGCAGCTTTGGACAGCCACTAGGTCACAATGAGCAGTTCTTC
TRBV6-1	.	TRBJ1-2	.	CASRTNYGYTF	TGTGCCAGCAGGACGAACTATGGCTACACCTTC
TRBV4-1	.	TRBJ2-7	.	CASSQDSFYEQYF	TGCGCCAGCAGCCAGGACAGTTTCTACGAGCAGTACTTC
TRBV7-9	.	TRBJ1-2	.	CASSSNLKTTYGYTF	TGTGCCAGCAGCTCAAACCTAAAGACCACGTATGGCTACACCTTC
TRBV25-1	.	TRBJ1-2	few	CASSEQSGYTF	TGTGCCAGCAGTGAACAGAGCGGCTACACCTTC
TRBV18	.	TRBJ2-6	.	CASSPPLSGANVLTF	TGTGCCAGCTCACCACCTCTTTCTGGGGCCAACGTCCTGACTTTC
TRBV2	.	TRBJ1-4	few	CAIHDGSVEKLFF	TGTGCCATCCATGACGGCTCGGTTGAAAAACTGTTTTTT
TRBV6-5	TRBD2	TRBJ2-5	few	CASSYVSVGGRETQYF	TGTGCCAGCAGTTACGTCTCGGTGGGGGGGAGAGAGACCCAGTACTTC
TRBV5-1	.	TRBJ2-1	few	CASSLDPGIRNEQFF	TGCGCCAGCAGCTTGGATCCAGGAATACGCAATGAGCAGTTCTTC
TRBV5-1	.	TRBJ2-1	.	CASSPMGSGSYNEQFF	TGCGCCAGCAGCCCAATGGGGAGCGGCTCCTACAATGAGCAGTTCTTC
TRBV12-3/TRBV12-4	TRBD1	TRBJ1-6	.	CASSIEDRGAYSPLHF	TGTGCCAGCAGTATAGAGGACAGGGGGGCTTATTCACCCCTCCACTTT
TRBV29-1	.	TRBJ2-1	few	CSVGFNEQSF	TGCAGCGTTGGTTTCAATGAGCAGTCCTTC
TRBV19	TRBD1	TRBJ1-2	.	CASSIGTARGYTF	TGTGCCAGTAGTATCGGGACAGCAAGGGGCTACACCTTC
TRBV5-1	.	TRBJ2-7	.	CASSFNPNPYEQYF	TGCGCCAGCAGCTTCAACCCTAACCCCTACGAGCAGTACTTC
TRBV12-5	.	TRBJ2-7	.	CASGSSDEQYF	TGTGCTAGTGGTTCGTCGGACGAGCAGTACTTC
TRBV10-3	.	TRBJ1-6	few	CAISDSSNSPLHF	TGTGCCATCTCAGACAGCTCGAATTCACCCCTCCACTTT
TRBV18	.	TRBJ1-1	few	CASSRVTGGNTEAFF	TGTGCCAGCTCACGGGTGACCGGGGGGAACACTGAAGCTTTCTTT
TRBV29-1	.	TRBJ1-2	few	CSGSTSSTSGYTF	TGCAGCGGCTCGACAAGTTCGACGAGTGGCTACACCTTC
TRBV28	.	TRBJ2-7	.	CASAPGGTYEQYF	TGTGCCAGCGCCCCAGGGGGGACCTACGAGCAGTACTTC
TRBV12-3/TRBV12-4	.	TRBJ2-5	.	CASSSGRSGQYF	TGTGCCAGCAGTTCCGGGCGGTCTGGGCAGTACTTC
TRBV14	TRBD2	TRBJ2-1	.	CASSQVVGGGLGEQFF	TGTGCCAGCAGCCAAGTCGTCGGGGGGGGCCTTGGTGAGCAGTTCTTC
TRBV24-1	.	TRBJ2-2	.	CATTDGNTGELFF	TGTGCCACCACTGACGGGAACACCGGGGAGCTGTTTTTT
TRBV15	.	TRBJ2-5	.	CATSRGVRDRETQYF	TGTGCCACCAGCAGAGGGGTGAGGGATCGGGAGACCCAGTACTTC
TRBV5-1	TRBD1	TRBJ2-5	few	CASSTTPGGLQETQYF	TGCGCCAGCAGCACCACGCCAGGGGGCCTACAAGAGACCCAGTACTTC
TRBV3-1	.	TRBJ1-2	few	CASSQRRGYYGYTF	TGTGCCAGCAGCCAGAGGCGAGGTTACTATGGCTACACCTTC
TRBV6-2/TRBV6-3	.	TRBJ1-1	.	CASKTGPPNTEAFF	TGTGCCAGTAAGACGGGACCTCCCAACACTGAAGCTTTCTTT
TRBV18	.	TRBJ2-5	few	CASSPLQRGQLETQYF	TGTGCCAGCTCACCCTTACAAAGGGGCCAGTTGGAGACCCAGTACTTC
TRBV20-1	.	TRBJ2-7	few	CSAREIGTYEQYF	TGCAGTGCTAGAGAAATCGGTACCTACGAGCAGTACTTC
TRBV6-6	TRBD1	TRBJ2-3	.	CASSWVDRGTDTQYF	TGTGCCAGCAGTTGGGTCGACAGGGGCACAGATACGCAGTATTTT
TRBV7-6	.	TRBJ1-2	few	CASSLLEARGGKDGYTF	TGTGCCAGCAGCTTGCTTGAAGCCCGGGGAGGAAAAGATGGCTACACCTTC
TRBV29-1	.	TRBJ2-3	few	CSVDFGEPDTQYF	TGCAGCGTTGATTTCGGCGAGCCAGATACGCAGTATTTT
TRBV13	.	TRBJ1-1	.	CASSTGAATEAFF	TGTGCCAGCTCAACCGGGGCAGCCACTGAAGCTTTCTTT
TRBV27	.	TRBJ2-5	.	CASKRAGGETQYF	TGTGCCAGCAAGAGAGCAGGCGGAGAGACCCAGTACTTC
TRBV28	.	TRBJ1-2	.	CASSLNTPSLSGYTF	TGTGCCAGCAGTTTAAATACCCCTAGCTTATCTGGCTACACCTTC
TRBV7-6	.	TRBJ2-5	.	CASIGQEETQYF	TGTGCCAGCATCGGGCAAGAAGAGACCCAGTACTTC
TRBV10-3	TRBD2	TRBJ2-1	.	CAISPGTSGHNEQFF	TGTGCCATCAGCCCCGGGACTAGCGGCCACAATGAGCAGTTCTTC
TRBV7-3	.	TRBJ2-7	few	CASSLFGGSSYEQYF	TGTGCCAGCAGCTTATTCGGGGGAAGCTCCTACGAGCAGTACTTC
TRBV4-1	TRBD1	TRBJ2-7	few	CASSQQGQGLEQYF	TGCGCCAGCAGCCAACAGGGACAGGGCCTCGAGCAGTACTTC